This T cell receptor (beta chain) derives from a study of T-cell reconstitution after alpha-beta-depleted transplantation in children. The CDR3 has 15 residues. The V gene lost 7 bases and the J gene lost 1 base, with 11 bases spanning the gap. Germline loops: CDR1 SNHLY, CDR2 FYNNEI. Study-wide results and caveats: In patients about two months after transplant, alpha-beta T cells reportedly arose from several hundred expanded graft clones. T-cell counts and diversity at one year following transplant were attributed mainly to newly produced T cells. The study traced high day-60 TCRbeta diversity in some patients to surviving recipient T cells and thymic progenitors.

This clonotype has ten or more counts. Its antigen is still unknown. This sample's TCRbeta library carried unique molecular identifier barcodes. From the PCR reads, TCRdb called clonotypes with MiXCR, one entry per CDR3 protein. The data hold under 20,000 distinct CDR3 sequences, with around 13% observed a single time. The TCR comes from a female patient aged 2 to 10 who had a stem cell transplant for congenital amegakaryocytic thrombocytopenia, so the T cells may come from the graft donor. Sample: PBMCs, mostly from graft donor cells, taken 60 days after TCRalphabeta/CD19-depleted stem cell transplant. The chain recombines TRBV2 with TRBJ2-6; D remains unclear. Here the CDR3 reads CASKQARSGANVLTF. Written as DNA, the CDR3 is TGTGCCAGCAAGCAGGCGCGGTCTGGGGCCAACGTCCTGACTTTC.